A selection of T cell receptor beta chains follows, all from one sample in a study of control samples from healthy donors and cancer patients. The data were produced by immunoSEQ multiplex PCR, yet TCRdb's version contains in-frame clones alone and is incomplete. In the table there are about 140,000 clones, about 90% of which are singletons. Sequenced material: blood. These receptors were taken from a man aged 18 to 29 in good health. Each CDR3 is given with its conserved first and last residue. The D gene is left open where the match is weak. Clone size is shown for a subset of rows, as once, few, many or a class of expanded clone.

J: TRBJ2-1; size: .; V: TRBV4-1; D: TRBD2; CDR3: CASSQAQRGLYNEQFF; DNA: TGCGCCAGCAGCCAAGCCCAGCGGGGGTTATACAATGAGCAGTTCTTC
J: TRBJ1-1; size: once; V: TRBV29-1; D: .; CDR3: CSVEEFGNTEAFF; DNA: TGCAGCGTTGAAGAGTTCGGTAACACTGAAGCTTTCTTT
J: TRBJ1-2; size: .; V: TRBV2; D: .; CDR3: CASRGVQGSNYGYTF; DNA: TGTGCCAGCAGGGGCGTACAGGGTTCCAACTATGGCTACACCTTC
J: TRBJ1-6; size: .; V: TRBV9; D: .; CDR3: CASSVGEISSPLHF; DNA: TGTGCCAGCAGCGTGGGGGAAATCAGTTCACCCCTCCACTTT
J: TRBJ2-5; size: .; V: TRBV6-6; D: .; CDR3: CASRNPTVQETQYF; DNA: TGTGCCAGCAGAAATCCGACGGTTCAAGAGACCCAGTACTTC
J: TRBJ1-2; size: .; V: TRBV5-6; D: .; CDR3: CASSLEGVAGYGYTF; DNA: TGTGCCAGCAGCCTGGAGGGGGTAGCGGGCTATGGCTACACCTTC
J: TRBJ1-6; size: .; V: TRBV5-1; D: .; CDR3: CASRTTSSYNSPLHF; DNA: TGCGCCAGCAGAACGACAAGCTCCTATAATTCACCCCTCCACTTT
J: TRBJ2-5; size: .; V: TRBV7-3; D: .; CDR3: CASSLTPGAGVTQYF; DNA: TGTGCCAGCAGCTTAACACCCGGGGCTGGGGTGACCCAGTACTTC
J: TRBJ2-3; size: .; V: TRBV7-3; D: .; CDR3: CASSLSLGLGADTQYF; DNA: TGTGCCAGCAGCTTATCCCTGGGGTTGGGCGCAGATACGCAGTATTTT
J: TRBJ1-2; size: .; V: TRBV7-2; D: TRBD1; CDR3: CASSPRTGDSGDYGYTF; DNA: TGTGCCAGCAGCCCTCGGACAGGGGATTCCGGGGACTATGGCTACACCTTC
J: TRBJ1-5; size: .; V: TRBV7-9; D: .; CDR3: CASSSQPNQPQHF; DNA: TGTGCCAGCAGCTCCCAACCCAATCAGCCCCAGCATTTT
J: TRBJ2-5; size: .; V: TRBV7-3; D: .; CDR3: CASSLGTRETQYF; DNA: TGTGCCAGCAGCTTAGGGACTCGAGAGACCCAGTACTTC
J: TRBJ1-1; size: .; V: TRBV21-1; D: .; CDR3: CASNTGLEMNTEAFF; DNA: TGTGCCAGCAACACAGGGTTGGAGATGAACACTGAAGCTTTCTTT
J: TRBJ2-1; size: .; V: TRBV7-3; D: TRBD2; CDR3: CASSNLRRGANNEQFF; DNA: TGTGCCAGCAGCAACCTCCGGCGGGGGGCCAACAATGAGCAGTTCTTC
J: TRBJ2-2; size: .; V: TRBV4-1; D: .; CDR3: CASRSGHSGELFF; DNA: TGCGCCAGCAGGAGTGGGCACAGCGGGGAGCTGTTTTTT
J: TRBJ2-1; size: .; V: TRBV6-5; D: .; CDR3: CASSYSDSHNEQFF; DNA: TGTGCCAGCAGTTACTCGGACAGTCACAATGAGCAGTTCTTC
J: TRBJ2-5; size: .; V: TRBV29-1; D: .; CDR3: CSVGAGPETQYF; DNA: TGCAGCGTTGGGGCAGGCCCTGAGACCCAGTACTTC
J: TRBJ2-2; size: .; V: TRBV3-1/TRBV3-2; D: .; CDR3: CASSQAQVANTGELFF; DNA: TGTGCCAGCAGCCAAGCACAGGTGGCGAACACCGGGGAGCTGTTTTTT
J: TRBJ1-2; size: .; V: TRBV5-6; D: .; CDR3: CASSFPETGYTF; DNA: TGTGCCAGCAGCTTCCCCGAGACGGGCTACACCTTC
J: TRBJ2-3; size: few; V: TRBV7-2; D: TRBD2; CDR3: CASSFRSLAGEDTQYF; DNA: TGTGCCAGCAGCTTCCGTTCTTTAGCGGGGGAAGATACGCAGTATTTT
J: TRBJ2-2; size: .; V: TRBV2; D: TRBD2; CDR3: CASSGRGEASGELFF; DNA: TGTGCCAGCAGCGGACGGGGGGAAGCATCCGGGGAGCTGTTTTTT
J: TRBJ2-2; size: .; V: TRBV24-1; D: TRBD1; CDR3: CATSAPSSGQGARTGELFF; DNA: TGTGCCACCAGTGCCCCTTCCTCGGGACAGGGGGCGAGAACCGGGGAGCTGTTTTTT
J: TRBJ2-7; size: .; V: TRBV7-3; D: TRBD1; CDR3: CASSIGTGGYEQYF; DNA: TGTGCCAGCAGCATAGGGACAGGGGGGTACGAGCAGTACTTC
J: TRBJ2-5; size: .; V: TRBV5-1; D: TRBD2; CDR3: CASSLAGGALNQETQYF; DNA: TGCGCCAGCAGCTTGGCGGGGGGGGCACTCAACCAAGAGACCCAGTACTTC
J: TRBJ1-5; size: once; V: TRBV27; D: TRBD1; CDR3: CASRTTRGPPNQPQHF; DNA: TGTGCCAGCAGAACAACCAGGGGGCCTCCCAATCAGCCCCAGCATTTT
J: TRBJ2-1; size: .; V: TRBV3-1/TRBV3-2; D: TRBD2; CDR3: CASSGTSGANEQFF; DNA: TGTGCCAGCAGCGGGACTAGCGGGGCCAATGAGCAGTTCTTC